This is a list of T cell receptor beta chains from one sample in a study of CD8 T cells in ankylosing spondylitis. TCRdb used MiXCR to reprocess the 5' RACE reads, holding one entry per CDR3 protein. This sample has 250,000 to 350,000 distinct CDR3 sequences, with around 20% found just once. Sequencing used blood, either unsorted or a sorted T cell fraction (not recorded which). These receptors came from a male donor with ankylosing spondylitis or in good health (not recorded which). Both conserved end residues are part of each CDR3. The order of the fields is clone size, V gene, CDR3 length, J gene, D gene, CDR3 DNA, CDR3 protein. D genes are given only for firm matches. Size is stated for part of the rows, as once, few or many counts, or as a class when the clone is expanded.

-	TRBV20-1	13	TRBJ2-1	-	TGCAGTGCTAGTCTCGCAGGGAACAATGAGCAGTTCTTC	CSASLAGNNEQFF
-	TRBV20-1	14	TRBJ2-1	TRBD1	TGCAGTGCGGGGTTGGCGAGCAGGGGGAATGAGCAGTTCTTC	CSAGLASRGNEQFF
-	TRBV19	15	TRBJ1-1	TRBD1	TGTGCCAGTAAACCATACAGGGGGCGCGCCACTGAAGCTTTCTTT	CASKPYRGRATEAFF
-	TRBV10-2	15	TRBJ2-4	-	TGCGCCAGCAGTGACCTAGTTACGGGCGTTAACATTCAGTACTTC	CASSDLVTGVNIQYF
-	TRBV14	14	TRBJ2-1	-	TGTGCCAGCAGCCGACAAGGTGGGGACTTTAAGACGTTCTTC	CASSRQGGDFKTFF
-	TRBV18	14	TRBJ1-2	-	TGTGCCAGCTCACCTGGGGGAAATAACTATGGCTACACCTTC	CASSPGGNNYGYTF
few	TRBV6-1	16	TRBJ1-1	TRBD1	TGTGCCAGCAGCCCCGGACCTACAGGGGGTGACACTGAAGCTTTCTTT	CASSPGPTGGDTEAFF
-	TRBV7-9	14	TRBJ2-3	TRBD2	TGTGCCAGCAGCATAGCGGGGAGCACAGATACGCAGTATTTT	CASSIAGSTDTQYF
few	TRBV5-1	13	TRBJ2-3	TRBD1	TGCGCCAGCAGAACAGGGGGCCGGGATACGCAGTATTTT	CASRTGGRDTQYF
-	TRBV10-3	15	TRBJ2-1	-	TGTGCCATCAGTGAGCCGACCCGGGACCCGATAGGGCAGTTCTTC	CAISEPTRDPIGQFF